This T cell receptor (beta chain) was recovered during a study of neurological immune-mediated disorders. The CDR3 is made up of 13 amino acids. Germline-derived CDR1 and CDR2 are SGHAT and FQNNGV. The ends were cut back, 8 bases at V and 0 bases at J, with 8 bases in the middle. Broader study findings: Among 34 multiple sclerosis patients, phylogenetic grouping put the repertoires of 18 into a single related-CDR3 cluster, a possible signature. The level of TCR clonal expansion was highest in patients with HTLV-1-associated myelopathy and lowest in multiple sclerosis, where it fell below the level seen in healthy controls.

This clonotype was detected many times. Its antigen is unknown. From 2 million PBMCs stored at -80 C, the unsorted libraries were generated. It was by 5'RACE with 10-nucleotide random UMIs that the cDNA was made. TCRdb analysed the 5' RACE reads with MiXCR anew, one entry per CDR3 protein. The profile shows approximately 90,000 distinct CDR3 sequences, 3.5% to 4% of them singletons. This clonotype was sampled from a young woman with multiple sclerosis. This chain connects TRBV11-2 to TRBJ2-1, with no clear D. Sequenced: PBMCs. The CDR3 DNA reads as TGTGCCAGCCTGGGGTCCTCCTACAATGAGCAGTTCTTC. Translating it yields CASLGSSYNEQFF.